This T cell receptor beta chain stems from a study of neurological immune-mediated disorders. Overall study findings and caveats: According to phylogenetic grouping, one related-CDR3 cluster, a possible signature, contained the repertoires of 18 of 34 multiple sclerosis patients. The study found no CDR3 amino acid sequences shared by expanded clones across subjects, suggesting private repertoires in all groups.

With 10-nucleotide random UMIs included, cDNA was synthesized by 5'RACE. TCRdb analysed the 5' RACE reads with MiXCR anew, one entry per CDR3 protein. The table records 55,000 or so distinct CDR3 sequences, 3% to 4.5% of them present only once. As regards this clonotype: The antigen is not known. This may stem from a read error, because a much larger clone lies one nucleotide away.

This sequence was found in a woman aged 35 to 49 with multiple sclerosis. The specimen was CD4+ T cells from blood.

For the CDR3, the DNA is TGTGCCAGCAGTGACCGGGATAGCGGGACTCTCTCCTACGAGCAGTACTTC. Encoded protein: CASSDRDSGTLSYEQYF. The V gene is TRBV2, the J gene TRBJ2-7, with 8 bases fitting TRBD2. V lost 3 bases, J lost 0 bases, and 10 bases stayed unmatched. The CDR3 spans 17 residues. Germline V gene sequence: CDR1 SNHLY, CDR2 FYNNEI.